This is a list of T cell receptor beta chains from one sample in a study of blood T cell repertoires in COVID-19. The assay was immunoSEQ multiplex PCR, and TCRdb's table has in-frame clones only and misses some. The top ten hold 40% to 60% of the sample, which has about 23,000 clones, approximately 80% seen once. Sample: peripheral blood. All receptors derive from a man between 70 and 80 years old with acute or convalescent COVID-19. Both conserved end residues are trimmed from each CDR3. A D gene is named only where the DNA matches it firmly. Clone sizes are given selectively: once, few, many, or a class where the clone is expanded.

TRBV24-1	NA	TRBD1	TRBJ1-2	ATNTGTGGNYGYT
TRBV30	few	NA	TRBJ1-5	AWSPVGGGNQPQH
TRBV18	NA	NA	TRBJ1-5	ASSPSDRRGNQPQH
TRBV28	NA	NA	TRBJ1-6	ASSLLNSPLH
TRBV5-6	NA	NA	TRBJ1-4	ASSSAGRPNEKLF
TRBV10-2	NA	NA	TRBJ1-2	ASSESRQDGYT
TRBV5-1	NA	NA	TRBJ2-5	ASSLGRKETQY
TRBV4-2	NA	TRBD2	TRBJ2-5	ASSRNPGGASETQY
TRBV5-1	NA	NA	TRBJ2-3	ASSLAYFTDTQY
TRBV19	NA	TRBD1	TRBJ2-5	ASSRTGEQETQY
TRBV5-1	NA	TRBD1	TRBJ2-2	ASSLTDRVTTGELF
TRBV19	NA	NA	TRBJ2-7	ASTNRESYEQY
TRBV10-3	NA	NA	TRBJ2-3	AISVRADTQY
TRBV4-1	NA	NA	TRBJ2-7	ASSQAQGKYEQY
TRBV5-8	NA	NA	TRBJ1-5	ASSLWGGHSNQPQH
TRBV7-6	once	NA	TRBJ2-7	ASSLDGNFEQY
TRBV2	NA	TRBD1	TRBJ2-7	ASSPGTVYEQY
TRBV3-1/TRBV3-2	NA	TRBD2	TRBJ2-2	ASSAAPGLAGATGELF
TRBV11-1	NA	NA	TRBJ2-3	ASSLSGDTQY
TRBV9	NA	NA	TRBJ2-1	ASSEGDWYNEQF
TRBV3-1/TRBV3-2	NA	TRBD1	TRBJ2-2	ASRLTGADTGELF
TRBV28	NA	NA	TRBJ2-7	ASSLSREQY
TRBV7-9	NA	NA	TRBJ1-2	ASSRELRDYGYT
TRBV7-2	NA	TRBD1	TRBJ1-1	ASSSVQGAYTEAF
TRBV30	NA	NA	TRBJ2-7	AWAGSYEQY
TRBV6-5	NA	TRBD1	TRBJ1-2	ASNPRTGGTYGYT
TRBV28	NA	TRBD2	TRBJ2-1	ASSSVSQPGLGSYNEQF
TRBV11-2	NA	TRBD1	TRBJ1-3	ASSPTGTDTIY
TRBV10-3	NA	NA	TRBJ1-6	AISEGQQGSPLH
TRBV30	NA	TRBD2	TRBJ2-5	AWSRPGLAGVETQY
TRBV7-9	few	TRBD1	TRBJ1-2	ASSLSRGIYHGYT
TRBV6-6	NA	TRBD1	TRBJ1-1	ASRPGQGQAF